The subject of this entry is one TCR beta chain. V was pared by 6 bases and J by 8 bases, with 19 bases between. The CDR3 totals 14 residues. Germline lookup yields CDR1 MNHEY and CDR2 SVGAGI. This record comes from a study of T cells after somatic rescue of genetic block. The protocol was immunoSEQ multiplex PCR, while the TCRdb copy is restricted to in-frame clones and leaves out a portion. This sample has about 67,000 clones, with 92% found just once. This sequence joins TRBV6-5 and TRBJ1-2, with D perhaps matching TRBD1 (6 bases). Material: peripheral blood mononuclear cells (PBMCs). This sequence was found in a man aged 35-49 years. The CDR3 is CASRASGRGSGYTF. CDR3 in DNA: TGTGCCAGCAGGGCCTCTGGCAGGGGATCCGGCTACACCTTC.